Listed below are T cell receptor beta chains from one sample, sequenced in a study of T-cell memory formation after mild COVID-19. TCRdb reanalysed the 5' RACE reads using MiXCR and keeps one entry per CDR3 protein. The profile covers some 100,000 distinct CDR3 sequences, with 8.5% to 14% appearing a single time and around 40% taken by the ten largest. The sequenced sample was PBMCs or a T cell subset sorted from them (not recorded which). These receptor sequences come from a man between 18 and 29 years old who had mild COVID-19 (a few samples of this study predate the infection). Cell type and time point are not known. The CDR3 runs from the conserved cysteine through the conserved F or W. The D gene is left open where the match is weak. The listing skips clone size in some rows; elsewhere it reads once, few, many or a size class.

size: few; V: TRBV29-1; J: TRBJ1-2; D: -; DNA: TGCAGCGTTGCGGAGGGGGATAACTATGGCTACACCTTC; CDR3: CSVAEGDNYGYTF
size: -; V: TRBV20-1; J: TRBJ2-1; D: TRBD1; DNA: TGCAGTGCTAGAGATCCCGGACAGGGTTACAATGAGCAGTTCTTC; CDR3: CSARDPGQGYNEQFF
size: -; V: TRBV7-9; J: TRBJ2-3; D: TRBD1; DNA: TGTGCCAGCAGCTTATTGACAGGGTACACAGATACGCAGTATTTT; CDR3: CASSLLTGYTDTQYF
size: -; V: TRBV7-8; J: TRBJ1-1; D: -; DNA: TGTGCCAGCAGCTTAGAGACAGACAGAGTTACTGAAGCTTTCTTT; CDR3: CASSLETDRVTEAFF
size: medium-sized; V: TRBV4-3; J: TRBJ2-1; D: -; DNA: TGCGCCAGCAGCCAAGAGGCAGTTACCTACAATGAGCAGTTCTTC; CDR3: CASSQEAVTYNEQFF
size: few; V: TRBV4-3; J: TRBJ2-1; D: TRBD2; DNA: TGCGCCAGCAGCCAGTCGCGAGCGGGGGCCTACAATGAGCAGTTCTTC; CDR3: CASSQSRAGAYNEQFF
size: few; V: TRBV2; J: TRBJ1-1; D: -; DNA: TGTGCCAGCAAGGGAGCACCTGAAGCTTTCTTT; CDR3: CASKGAPEAFF
size: -; V: TRBV5-4; J: TRBJ2-5; D: TRBD2; DNA: TGTGCCAGCAGCTTTAGCGGGGAAGAGACCCAGTACTTC; CDR3: CASSFSGEETQYF
size: few; V: TRBV7-9; J: TRBJ2-5; D: TRBD1; DNA: TGTGCCAGCAGCGCCCCGGGACAGAACCAAGAGACCCAGTACTTC; CDR3: CASSAPGQNQETQYF
size: -; V: TRBV5-1; J: TRBJ1-2; D: -; DNA: TGCGCCAGCAGCTGGCACGAACCCTCAGGGGAAGGGTATGGCTACACCTTC; CDR3: CASSWHEPSGEGYGYTF
size: many; V: TRBV20-1; J: TRBJ2-5; D: TRBD2; DNA: TGCAGTGCTAGAGTTGGGAGGGTCACAGAGACCCAGTACTTC; CDR3: CSARVGRVTETQYF
size: few; V: TRBV19; J: TRBJ2-7; D: -; DNA: TGTGCCAGTAGTATCCAAGGCTGGGGAGCCCACGAGCAGTACTTC; CDR3: CASSIQGWGAHEQYF
size: -; V: TRBV5-1; J: TRBJ2-7; D: -; DNA: TGCGCCAGCAGCTTGGTAACAGGGCTTGACTCCTACGAGCAGTACTTC; CDR3: CASSLVTGLDSYEQYF
size: -; V: TRBV7-9; J: TRBJ1-1; D: -; DNA: TGTGCCAGCAGCTTATCAGGGAGTTACACTGAAGCTTTCTTT; CDR3: CASSLSGSYTEAFF
size: -; V: TRBV29-1; J: TRBJ2-1; D: TRBD2; DNA: TGCAGCGTTGGTCTAGCGGACTTCAATGAGCAGTTCTTC; CDR3: CSVGLADFNEQFF
size: -; V: TRBV7-6; J: TRBJ2-2; D: -; DNA: TGTGCCAGCAGCTTACAAGCGGGCGAGGCCGGGGAGCTGTTTTTT; CDR3: CASSLQAGEAGELFF
size: few; V: TRBV10-3; J: TRBJ2-3; D: -; DNA: TGTGCCATCAGTACTCCGGGGCCCCAAGGCGCAGATACGCAGTATTTT; CDR3: CAISTPGPQGADTQYF
size: -; V: TRBV7-3; J: TRBJ1-2; D: -; DNA: TGTGCCAGCAGCCCCCTTAACTATGGCTACACCTTC; CDR3: CASSPLNYGYTF
size: many; V: TRBV7-9; J: TRBJ2-3; D: -; DNA: TGTGCCAGCAGCTCCATGCTAGTGAACGCAGATACGCAGTATTTT; CDR3: CASSSMLVNADTQYF
size: -; V: TRBV15; J: TRBJ2-7; D: -; DNA: TGTGCCACCAGCAGAGAGGGGGACTCCTACGAGCAGTACTTC; CDR3: CATSREGDSYEQYF
size: -; V: TRBV29-1; J: TRBJ2-3; D: -; DNA: TGCAGCGTTCCGTCGAGGAGGGGAGGCGGAGATACGCAGTATTTT; CDR3: CSVPSRRGGGDTQYF
size: many; V: TRBV29-1; J: TRBJ2-5; D: -; DNA: TGCAGCGTTGAAGGGGGGGTGGAGACCCAGTACTTC; CDR3: CSVEGGVETQYF
size: many; V: TRBV12-3/TRBV12-4; J: TRBJ2-5; D: TRBD2; DNA: TGTGCCAGCAGTAGACCCGGGAGGCGAGAGACCCAGTACTTC; CDR3: CASSRPGRRETQYF
size: -; V: TRBV7-6; J: TRBJ2-1; D: TRBD1; DNA: TGTGCCAGCAGCTTAGTTAGGACAGGGGTTGACAATGAGCAGTTCTTC; CDR3: CASSLVRTGVDNEQFF
size: many; V: TRBV29-1; J: TRBJ2-2; D: TRBD1; DNA: TGCAGCGCCAAGGGACAGGGAACCGGGGAGCTGTTTTTT; CDR3: CSAKGQGTGELFF
size: few; V: TRBV9; J: TRBJ1-1; D: TRBD1; DNA: TGTGCCAGCAGCGTAGTAGGGGGCGAGAAAAAAGCTTTCTTT; CDR3: CASSVVGGEKKAFF
size: many; V: TRBV6-5; J: TRBJ2-2; D: -; DNA: TGTGCCAGCAGTTACGTATCGGGGTTGAGCGGGGAGCTGTTTTTT; CDR3: CASSYVSGLSGELFF
size: many; V: TRBV7-6; J: TRBJ2-3; D: -; DNA: TGTGCCAGCAGTTTGGGAAGGGCGGCAGATACGCAGTATTTT; CDR3: CASSLGRAADTQYF
size: few; V: TRBV12-3/TRBV12-4; J: TRBJ2-5; D: TRBD1; DNA: TGTGCCAGCTCGACAGGGGTCCAAGAGACCCAGTACTTC; CDR3: CASSTGVQETQYF